The source of this TCR beta chain is a study of shared clonotypes between healthy human individuals. The repertoire was sequenced with immunoSEQ multiplex PCR; TCRdb's copy has only in-frame clones and lacks some. The repertoire holds approximately 2.4 million clones, with 90% to 97% as singletons. For this clone: The antigen is not known.

Overall study findings and caveats: On the whole, naive subsets had larger estimated richness than memory subsets had. Expectations were that clonotype sharing among donors would be affected by sequencing depth. With a few donors compared, around 5% of naive CD4 clonotypes were shared.

This clonotype was sampled from a man younger than 35 in good health. The sample comprised naive CD4+ T cells sorted from blood. Subset specified: CD45RA+ positively selected.

The CDR3 DNA follows: TGCGCCAGCAGCCAAGGACAGGGGGATGGCTACACCTTC. Its protein is CASSQGQGDGYTF. This rearrangement joins TRBV4-1 to TRBJ1-2; 9 bases line up with TRBD1. With V trimmed by 1 base and J by 6 bases, 0 bases remained unmatched. This CDR3 region has 13 residues. The germline CDR1 and CDR2 sequences are MGHRA and YSYEKL.